These 17 T cell receptor beta chains share one sample of origin, sequenced in a study of technical replicates of blood from a handful of donors. Using immunoSEQ multiplex PCR, the repertoire was profiled, and TCRdb retains in-frame clones only, with some absent. Of about 62,000 clones in the sample, nearly 90% were seen once. Sequenced material: PBMCs. These receptor sequences come from a human donor in good health. Some clones in this sample may be carry-over from other donors' samples.

This clone was seen just once. The CDR3 region is CASGKLAGDTGELFF. Here the CDR3 DNA reads TGCGCCAGCGGCAAACTAGCGGGGGACACCGGGGAGCTGTTTTTT. The chain couples TRBV5-1 to TRBJ2-2; 11 positions agree with TRBD2. CDR1 SGHRS and CDR2 YFSETQ come from the germline V gene. The ends lost 7 bases at V and 3 bases at J; junction bases unmatched: 5. The CDR3 has 15 amino acids.

The sample holds a few counts of this clone. The rearrangement uses TRBV5-1 and TRBJ1-1, with 8 bases that match TRBD1. V lost 4 bases and J lost 4; bases outside the gene matches: 15. Per germline, CDR1 SGHRS and CDR2 YFSETQ. The CDR3 is 17 residues long. Here the CDR3 reads CASSRVAGGFSSTEAFF. CDR3 nucleotides: TGCGCCAGCAGCCGAGTTGCAGGGGGCTTTTCTTCCACTGAAGCTTTCTTT.

This clone was observed a single time. This chain connects TRBV4-2 to TRBJ2-5, with 8 bases identical to TRBD1. J was trimmed by 1 base and V by 4 bases; bases with no gene match: 5. This CDR3 is built from 15 residues. The V gene's germline CDR1 is LGHNA and CDR2 YNFKEQ. This CDR3 is CASSPQGAPQETQYF. The DNA for the CDR3 is TGTGCCAGCAGCCCGCAGGGGGCCCCCCAAGAGACCCAGTACTTC.

The table lists this clone with a count of one. The chain joins TRBV6-1 to TRBJ2-7, with 7 bases lining up with TRBD2. The J segment lost 1 base and the V segment lost 8 bases, leaving 5 bases of the junction unmatched. The CDR3 runs 13 residues. Germline assignment: CDR1 MNHNS and CDR2 SASEGT. The CDR3 bases are TGTGCCAGCCGGGGGGAGTTGTCCTACGAGCAGTACTTC. It yields the protein CASRGELSYEQYF.

This chain uses TRBV27 with TRBJ2-2, with D unclear. The CDR3 has 14 amino acids. The V gene lost 0 bases and the J gene lost 3 bases, with 5 bases spanning the gap. Germline CDR1 MNHEY, CDR2 SMNVEV (reference sequence). The CDR3 DNA follows: TGTGCCAGCAGTTTATCGAGGCACACCGGGGAGCTGTTTTTT. It specifies CASSLSRHTGELFF.

This chain connects TRBV18 to TRBJ2-7, with D perhaps TRBD1 (5 bases). Trimming removed 4 bases from V and 3 bases from J, with 19 bases in between. CDR1 KGHSH and CDR2 LQKENI come from the germline V gene. This CDR3 contains 16 residues. The CDR3 loop is CASSLRSGRGIYEQYF. In DNA, the CDR3 is TGTGCCAGCTCACTCCGTAGTGGAAGGGGTATCTACGAGCAGTACTTC.

This chain uses TRBV6-1 with TRBJ2-7; 12 positions agree with TRBD2. Germline assignment: CDR1 MNHNS and CDR2 SASEGT. V shed 5 bases and J 6 bases; nucleotides not matched to a gene: 8. The CDR3 has 15 residues. In DNA, the CDR3 is TGTGCCAGCAGTCGACTAGCGGGAGTCCTCGGCGAGCAGTACTTC. Translating gives CASSRLAGVLGEQYF.

The chain uses TRBV6-5 and TRBJ2-1; weak D call: TRBD1 (6 bases). This CDR3 has 15 amino acids. Germline values: CDR1 MNHEY, CDR2 SVGAGI. Between the trimmed V and J ends, which lost 5 bases and 1 base, there was a span of 12 bases. As DNA, the CDR3 is TGTGCCAGCAGTACAGGGAGACGGTCCTACAATGAGCAGTTCTTC. Its protein product is CASSTGRRSYNEQFF.

The chain recombines TRBV5-4 with TRBJ2-3; tentative D call: TRBD2 (6 bases). The CDR3 length is 17 residues. V was trimmed by 6 bases and J by 3 bases, leaving 23 bases between them. Germline V gene sequence: CDR1 SGHNT, CDR2 YYREEE (reference sequence). The CDR3 here is CASTMGGLKVTTDTQYF. CDR3 in DNA: TGTGCCAGCACCATGGGGGGACTTAAAGTTACGACAGATACGCAGTATTTT. Variable domain in full (rest from reference TRBV5-4 and TRBJ2-3): ETGVTQSPTHLIKTRGQQVTLRCSSQSGHNTVSWYQQALGQGPQFIFQYYREEENGRGNFPPRFSGLQFPNYSSELNVNALELDDSALYLCASTMGGLKVTTDTQYFGPGTRLTVL.

The chain combines TRBV5-6 with TRBJ2-1, with unresolved D. Germline CDR1 is SGHDT and CDR2 is YYEEEE. This CDR3 region has 15 residues. V was cut by 0 bases and J by 3 bases, with 10 bases left in between. The CDR3: CASSLDPTHYNEQFF. The CDR3 bases are TGTGCCAGCAGCTTGGACCCGACTCACTACAATGAGCAGTTCTTC.

The J gene is TRBJ1-2, the V gene TRBV7-6, with 7 bases lining up with TRBD1. CDR3 length: 15 residues. The germline V gene encodes CDR1 SGHVS and CDR2 FNYEAQ. V trimming: 5 bases; J trimming: 3 bases; junction bases outside the gene matches: 9. The CDR3: CASSLRTGPYYGYTF. The CDR3 nucleotides are TGTGCCAGCAGCCTAAGGACAGGCCCATACTATGGCTACACCTTC.

The rearrangement links TRBV19 to TRBJ2-3, with TRBD1 as a possible D gene (6 bases). Germline V gene lookup returns CDR1 LNHDA and CDR2 SQIVND (reference sequence). V lost 3 bases and J lost 5, with 15 bases in between. The CDR3 sequence is 15 residues long. CDR3 protein: CASSMTAGVQDTQYF. For the CDR3, the DNA is TGTGCCAGTAGTATGACGGCAGGGGTTCAAGATACGCAGTATTTT.

This clone was observed once. V usage is TRBV7-6 and J usage is TRBJ2-3; 7 positions match TRBD1. Germline assignment: CDR1 SGHVS and CDR2 FNYEAQ. Unmatched junction bases numbered 7, after V lost 1 base and J lost 0 bases. This CDR3 has 17 residues. The CDR3 spells CASSLGIPGQSTDTQYF. CDR3 in DNA: TGTGCCAGCAGCTTAGGGATCCCGGGACAGAGCACAGATACGCAGTATTTT.

V usage is TRBV11-2 and J usage is TRBJ2-2; the match to TRBD2 covers 15 bases. Germline CDR1 and CDR2: SGHAT and FQNNGV. The V segment lost 4 bases and the J segment 6 bases; nucleotides outside the gene matches: 3. The CDR3 is 16 amino acids. The CDR3 reads CASSWWTSGGAGELFF. CDR3 nucleotide sequence: TGTGCCAGCAGCTGGTGGACTAGCGGGGGGGCCGGGGAGCTGTTTTTT.

The chain links TRBV6-1 to TRBJ2-7; the match to TRBD1 covers 7 bases. The CDR3 is 12 amino acids. Per the germline V gene, CDR1 is MNHNS and CDR2 is SASEGT. V lost 11 bases and J lost 4; bases outside the gene matches: 8. In nucleotides, the CDR3 is TGTGCCCTAGAACAGGGGATTTACGAGCAGTACTTC. Translating gives CALEQGIYEQYF.

This chain uses TRBV28 with TRBJ1-2; 9 bases agree with TRBD1. This CDR3 comprises 17 residues. J lost 2 bases, V lost 4 bases, and 11 bases had no gene match. Germline V CDR1 and CDR2: MDHEN, SYDVKM. CDR3 sequence reads: CASSSPGQGLRNYGYTF. DNA of the CDR3: TGTGCCAGCAGTTCCCCGGGACAGGGCCTAAGGAACTATGGCTACACCTTC.

The table lists this clone with a few counts. The V gene is TRBV6-1, the J gene TRBJ1-1; D remains ambiguous. The CDR3 consists of 12 residues. Germline CDR1 and CDR2: MNHNS and SASEGT. V gave up 2 bases and J gave up 11 bases, with 12 bases separating them. Here the CDR3 reads CASSEFGGNAFF. The CDR3 DNA reads as TGTGCCAGCAGTGAATTTGGAGGGAATGCTTTCTTT.